Sequencing of this T cell receptor beta chain was carried out in a study of molecular identifiers for immune sequencing clone quantification. Study context: The replicate experiment used RNA from approximately 20,000 or 100,000 naive CD8 cells. This RNA was split into five aliquots, and four of them were sequenced. The study's findings and limits: Effector cells kept over 99% of their molecules in clones above 20 RNA copies, while naive cells kept under 1% there.

With RNA at 10%, 30% or 50%, naive CD8 libraries came from roughly 20,000 to 1,000,000 sorted cells. Naive CD8 T cells were FACS-sorted by CD8+CD4-CCR7+CD45RA+ markers. There are 14 residues in the CDR3. Per germline, CDR1 LGHNA and CDR2 YNFKEQ. Trimming at V came to 4 bases and at J to 3 bases, leaving 3 bases not matched to a gene. TCRdb called the PCR reads again in MiXCR, with one record for every CDR3 protein. The sample yields roughly 90,000 distinct CDR3 sequences, over 15% seen once. As for this clonotype: Its specificity is not known.

The source is a human donor in good health. Some libraries in this study had Jurkat cell RNA spiked in. Specimen: naive CD8+ T cells from blood, with Jurkat cell RNA spiked in. Described subset: FACS-sorted CD8+CD4-CCR7+CD45RA+ naive T cells. The rearrangement joins TRBV4-2 to TRBJ2-7; 10 bases map to TRBD2. The CDR3 region has the DNA TGTGCCAGCAGCCCAGGGACTAGCGTCTACGAGCAGTACTTC. This sequence encodes CASSPGTSVYEQYF.